This T cell receptor beta chain was profiled in a study of chemoradiotherapy in HPV16-positive cancers. Germline V gives CDR1 SGHKS, CDR2 YYEKEE (reference sequence). The CDR3 runs to 14 residues. V dropped 0 bases and J dropped 13; count of bases not matched to a gene: 10. Produced via immunoSEQ multiplex PCR; TCRdb's table is partial and in-frame only. In the table there are roughly 4,700 clones, around 75% of which are singletons. The source material was tumor tissue, sampled from a patient who underwent chemoradiotherapy. This TCR came from a human donor with HPV-associated anogenital cancer. V gene TRBV5-5 combines with J gene TRBJ1-2; 9 bases align to TRBD1. Here the CDR3 DNA reads TGTGCCAGCAGCTTGGCCCCGGGACAGGGACATACCACCTTC. Protein product: CASSLAPGQGHTTF.